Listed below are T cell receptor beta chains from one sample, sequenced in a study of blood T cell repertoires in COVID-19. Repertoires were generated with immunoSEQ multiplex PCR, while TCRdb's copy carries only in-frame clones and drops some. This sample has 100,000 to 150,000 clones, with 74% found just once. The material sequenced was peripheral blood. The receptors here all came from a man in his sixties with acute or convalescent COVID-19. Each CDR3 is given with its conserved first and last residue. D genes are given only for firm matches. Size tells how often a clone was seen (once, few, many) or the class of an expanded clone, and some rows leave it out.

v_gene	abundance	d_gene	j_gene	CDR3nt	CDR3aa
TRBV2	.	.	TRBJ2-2	TGTGCCAGCAGGGACAGTTCGACTACCGGGGAGCTGTTTTTT	CASRDSSTTGELFF
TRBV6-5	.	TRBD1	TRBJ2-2	TGTGCCAGCAAAGGACAGGGGGCATCCGGGGAGCTGTTTTTT	CASKGQGASGELFF
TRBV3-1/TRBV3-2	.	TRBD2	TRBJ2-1	TGTGCCAGCAGCCGGATCTTAGCGGGAGGGCCCTCGAGCTCCTACAATGAGCAGTTCTTC	CASSRILAGGPSSSYNEQFF
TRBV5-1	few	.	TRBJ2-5	TGCGCCAGCAGCTTGCCGGGAGCCGGAAAAGAGACCCAGTACTTC	CASSLPGAGKETQYF
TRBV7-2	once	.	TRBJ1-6	TGTGCCAGCAGCTTAGTCCCGGCTAGCCCTAATTCACCCCTCCACTTT	CASSLVPASPNSPLHF
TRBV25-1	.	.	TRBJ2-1	TGTGCCAGCAGTGTCCCGGGGGCTAGCGGCTTATACAATGAGCAGTTCTTC	CASSVPGASGLYNEQFF
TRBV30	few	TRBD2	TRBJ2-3	TGTGCCTGGAGCGATATACGGAGCGGGGCCTTAGATACGCAGTATTTT	CAWSDIRSGALDTQYF
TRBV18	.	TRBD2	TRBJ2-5	TGTGCCAGCTCACCAAGTAGGCGCGGGAGTACACAAGAGACCCAGTACTTC	CASSPSRRGSTQETQYF
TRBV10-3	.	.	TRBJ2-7	TGTGCCATCAGTGAGTCGAGGGAGCAGTACTTC	CAISESREQYF
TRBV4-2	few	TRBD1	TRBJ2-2	TGTGCCAGCAGCCCTTCCAGACAGGGGGTTTTGACCGGGGAGCTGTTTTTT	CASSPSRQGVLTGELFF
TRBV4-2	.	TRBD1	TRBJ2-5	TGTGCCAGCAGTCCCGACAGGGACCAAGAGACCCAGTACTTC	CASSPDRDQETQYF
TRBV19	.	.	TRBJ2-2	TGTGCCAGTAGTGGGCTAGCTACGAGGCGGGTTTTCACCGGGGAGCTGTTTTTT	CASSGLATRRVFTGELFF
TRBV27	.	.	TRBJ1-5	TGTGCCAGCAGTCTAACCCCCGGGATTCTCTGGACGGGAGGGCATGGAAGCAATCAGCCCCAGCATTTT	CASSLTPGILWTGGHGSNQPQHF
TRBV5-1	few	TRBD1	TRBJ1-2	TGCGCCACCAGGCCTCCGACAGGGAACTATGGCTACACCTTC	CATRPPTGNYGYTF
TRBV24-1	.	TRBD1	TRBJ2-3	TGTGCCACCAGTGACCGTGTCGGGACAGGGGGGAGCACAGATACGCAGTATTTT	CATSDRVGTGGSTDTQYF
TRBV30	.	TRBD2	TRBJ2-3	TGTGCCTGGAACACGGACGGACTAGCAGATACGCAGTATTTT	CAWNTDGLADTQYF
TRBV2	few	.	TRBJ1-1	TGTGCCAAGCGGAATGGACGTAAGAACACTGAAGCTTTCTTT	CAKRNGRKNTEAFF
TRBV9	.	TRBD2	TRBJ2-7	TGTGCCAGCAGCGTGCCCCTTAGAGCGGGGGGTACCTACGAGCAGTACTTC	CASSVPLRAGGTYEQYF
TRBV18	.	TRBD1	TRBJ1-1	TGTGCCAGCTCAAGGGACAGCATGAACACTGAAGCTTTCTTT	CASSRDSMNTEAFF
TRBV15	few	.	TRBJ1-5	TGTGCCACCAGCCGAACAGGGCGCTATCAGCCCCAGCATTTT	CATSRTGRYQPQHF
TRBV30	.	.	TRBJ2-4	TGTGCCTGGACCCCCCGAGGAGTCAACGGCATTCAGTACTTC	CAWTPRGVNGIQYF
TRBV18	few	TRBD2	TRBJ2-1	TGTGCCAGCTCACCCCGGACTAGCGGGACCAATGAGCAGTTCTTC	CASSPRTSGTNEQFF
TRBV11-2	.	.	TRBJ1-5	TGTGCCAGCAGCCCCGCCCTCGGTCAGCCCCAGCATTTT	CASSPALGQPQHF
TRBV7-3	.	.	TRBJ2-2	TGTGCCAGCAGCCCTAGAATCGGCACCGGGGAGCTGTTTTTT	CASSPRIGTGELFF
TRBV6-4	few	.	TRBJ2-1	TGTGCCAGTAAAACTTCTGGAGGGGCGTATGAGCAGTTCTTC	CASKTSGGAYEQFF
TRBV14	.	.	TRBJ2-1	TGTGCCAGCAGCCGCACGCAGGGCAGTGAGCAGTTCTTC	CASSRTQGSEQFF
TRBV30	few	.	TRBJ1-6	TGTGCCTGGAGTGTGGCAGATAATTCACCCCTCCACTTT	CAWSVADNSPLHF
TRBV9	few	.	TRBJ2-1	TGTGCCAGCAGCGGCGACAGTCACAATGAGCAGTTCTTC	CASSGDSHNEQFF
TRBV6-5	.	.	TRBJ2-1	TGTGCCAGCAGGGGAGGGGGGTACAATGAGCAGTTCTTC	CASRGGGYNEQFF
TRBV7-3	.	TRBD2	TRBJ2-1	TGTGCCAGCAGCTTATCGAGCGGGAGTGAGCAGTTCTTC	CASSLSSGSEQFF